Below, one T cell receptor beta chain is given with its context. What it binds is unknown. The CDR3 extends over 15 amino acids. Trimming took off 0 bases at V and 4 bases at J, with 12 bases between the two ends. Germline lookup yields CDR1 SNHLY and CDR2 FYNNEI. TCRdb's table, derived via immunoSEQ multiplex PCR, lists solely in-frame clones and lacks some. Of about 1.5 million clones in the sample, approximately 97% were seen once. This entry belongs to a study of shared clonotypes between healthy human individuals. Broader study findings: Memory subsets generally showed smaller estimated richness than naive subsets did. Several donors shared about 5% of their naive CD4 clonotypes.

This sequence joins TRBV2 and TRBJ2-5; D is perhaps TRBD1 (5 bases). This TCR came from a man aged 25 to 40 in good health. The sample comprised naive CD4+ T cells sorted from blood. Subset: CD45RA+ positively selected. The CDR3 reads CASSEAGPRGETQYF. The CDR3, as DNA: TGTGCCAGCAGTGAAGCGGGGCCCCGAGGAGAGACCCAGTACTTC. Looking up the rest from reference TRBV2 and TRBJ2-5 gives the full variable domain: EPEVTQTPSHQVTQMGQEVILRCVPISNHLYFYWYRQILGQKVEFLVSFYNNEISEKSEIFDDQFSVERPDGSNFTLKIRSTKLEDSAMYFCASSEAGPRGETQYFGPGTRLLVL.